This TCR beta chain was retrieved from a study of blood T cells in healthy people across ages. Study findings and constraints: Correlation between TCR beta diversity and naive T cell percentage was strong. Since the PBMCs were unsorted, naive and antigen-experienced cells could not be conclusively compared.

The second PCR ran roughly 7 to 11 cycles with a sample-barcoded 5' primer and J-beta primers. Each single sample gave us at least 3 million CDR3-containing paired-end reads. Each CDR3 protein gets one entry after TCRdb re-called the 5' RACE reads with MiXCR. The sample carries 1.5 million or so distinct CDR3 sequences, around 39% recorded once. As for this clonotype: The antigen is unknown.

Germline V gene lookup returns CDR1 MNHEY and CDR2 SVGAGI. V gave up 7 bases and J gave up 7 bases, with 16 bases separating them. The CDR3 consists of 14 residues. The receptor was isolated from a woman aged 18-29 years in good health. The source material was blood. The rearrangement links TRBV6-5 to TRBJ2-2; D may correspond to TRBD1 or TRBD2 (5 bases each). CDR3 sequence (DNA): TGTGCCAGCAACCGGGACGCCCGAGGCGGGGAGCTGTTTTTT. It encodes CASNRDARGGELFF.